This T cell receptor (beta chain) stems from a study of T cell repertoires in cytomegalovirus infection. Looking at the study overall: Alongside well-studied HLA-B-restricted CMV epitopes, recently identified HLA-C-restricted CMV epitopes were also used. The public TCR beta signatures pointed to both CMV infection and matching HLA type. General study results and limits: Cumulative public TCR beta family frequency identified carriers of CMV plus the relevant HLA. The ex vivo response was dominated by HLA-C-restricted CMV-specific TCR beta clonotypes.

The ends were cut back, 5 bases at V and 11 bases at J, with 12 bases in the middle. The CDR3 length is 11 residues. The germline V gene encodes CDR1 MNHEY and CDR2 SMNVEV (reference sequence). With respect to this clonotype: Its antigen is not known.

TCRdb reprocessed the reads with MiXCR, giving one entry per CDR3 protein. The table has roughly 170,000 distinct CDR3 sequences, about 20% seen once. This chain uses TRBV27 with TRBJ1-1; D is unresolved. The receptor's source is a human donor in good health (CMV status not recorded). Some clones in this sample may be carry-over from other donors' samples. The sequenced sample was CD8+ T cells from cultured PBMCs, obtained from culture after CMV antigen stimulation. CDR3 sequence (DNA): TGTGCCAGCAGTAGAGGTCAGAAGGCTTTCTTT. Protein product: CASSRGQKAFF.